Shown below are 27 T cell receptor beta chains from a single sample sequenced in a study of blood T cell repertoires in COVID-19. The table came from immunoSEQ multiplex PCR; TCRdb's copy has only in-frame clones and leaves some out. The sample includes under 250,000 clones, around four fifths of them seen just once. Sequenced material: peripheral blood. Receptors were obtained from a middle-aged man with acute or convalescent COVID-19.

The rearrangement joins TRBV11-3 to TRBJ2-2; D is perhaps TRBD1 (5 bases). The CDR3 covers 15 residues. Germline V gene data show CDR1 as SGHNT and CDR2 as YENEEA. V was cut by 1 base and J by 1 base, with 7 bases left in between. CDR3 protein: CASSLGGRNTGELFF. The CDR3, as DNA: TGTGCCAGCAGCTTAGGGGGCCGGAACACCGGGGAGCTGTTTTTT.

The chain has TRBV9 and TRBJ2-1, with D possibly matching TRBD2 (6 bases). CDR3 size: 16 residues. V shed 0 bases and J shed 4 bases, with 14 bases lying between them. Germline V lookup: CDR1 SGDLS, CDR2 YYNGEE. CDR3 bases: TGTGCCAGCAGCGTAGACTCAACGGGAGCTTACAATGAGCAGTTCTTC. Protein product: CASSVDSTGAYNEQFF.

V and J are TRBV13 and TRBJ2-2; 8 bases agree with TRBD1. Germline V gene data show CDR1 as PRHDT and CDR2 as FYEKMQ (reference sequence). Trimming took 6 bases from V and 4 from J; bases not matched to a gene: 10. The CDR3 sequence is 16 residues long. CDR3 amino acids: CASSSTGQGPTGELFF. The CDR3 nucleotides are TGTGCCAGCAGTTCCACTGGACAGGGACCCACCGGGGAGCTGTTTTTT.

J is TRBJ2-5 and V is TRBV7-8, with no clear D. The CDR3 has 13 residues. V gave up 3 bases and J gave up 2 bases, with 7 bases separating them. Germline V gene lookup returns CDR1 SGHVS and CDR2 FQNEAQ. CDR3 nucleotide sequence: TGTGCCAGCAGCTTGTCGGTTCAAGAGACCCAGTACTTC. It yields the protein CASSLSVQETQYF.

V is TRBV29-1 and J is TRBJ2-5; possibly TRBD1 for D (6 bases). Germline V gene data show CDR1 as SQVTM and CDR2 as ANQGSEA. The CDR3 covers 12 residues. The ends were cut back, 5 bases at V and 5 bases at J, with 12 bases in the middle. CDR3 region: CSVSGDQETQYF. The CDR3 DNA reads as TGCAGCGTTTCAGGGGATCAGGAGACCCAGTACTTC.

There are a few counts of this clone. The CDR3 loop reads CASSLATSGKQTQYF. CDR3 nucleotide sequence: TGTGCCAGCAGCTTGGCGACTAGCGGGAAGCAGACCCAGTACTTC. The chain employs TRBV5-4 and TRBJ2-5, with 11 bases that match TRBD2. Per germline, CDR1 SGHNT and CDR2 YYREEE (reference sequence). J gave up 6 bases and V 0 bases, and 4 bases lay outside the gene matches. The CDR3 spans 15 residues.

The V gene is TRBV15, the J gene TRBJ2-7, with 8 bases fitting TRBD2. CDR3 length equals 16 residues. Trimming removed 5 bases from V and 4 bases from J; junction bases left unmatched: 13. Germline CDR1 LNHNV, CDR2 YYDKDF (reference sequence). The CDR3 sequence: CATSDETSGEFYEQYF. CDR3 DNA: TGTGCCACCAGCGATGAAACTAGCGGAGAGTTTTACGAGCAGTACTTC.

CDR3 region: CASSLSSGVGNTIYF. The CDR3 nucleotides read TGTGCCAGCAGCCTATCCTCAGGGGTTGGAAACACCATATATTTT. This chain uses TRBV2 with TRBJ1-3; possibly TRBD1 for D (6 bases). V was trimmed by 6 bases and J by 3 bases, leaving 15 bases between them. CDR1 and CDR2 from the germline V gene are SNHLY and FYNNEI. CDR3 size: 15 residues.

This clone was counted a few times. The chain uses TRBV5-6 and TRBJ2-2; 7 bases match TRBD1. This CDR3 has 17 amino acids. Germline V gene sequence: CDR1 SGHDT, CDR2 YYEEEE. V was clipped by 2 bases and J by 5 bases; unmatched bases: 12. DNA for the CDR3: TGTGCCAGCAGCTTTTTTCGGGACAGCGAAAAGACCGGGGAGCTGTTTTTT. Translation: CASSFFRDSEKTGELFF.

The V and J genes are TRBV2 and TRBJ1-5; possible D gene TRBD1, 5 bases. V was pared by 11 bases and J by 7 bases, with 18 bases between. The CDR3 totals 13 residues. CDR1 is SNHLY and CDR2 is FYNNEI in the germline V gene. Here the CDR3 DNA reads TGTGCCTCCACAGGATCTCGGGAGCAGCCCCAGCATTTT. This sequence encodes CASTGSREQPQHF.

The V and J genes are TRBV5-1 and TRBJ2-1; a possible D gene is TRBD2 (6 bases). The CDR3 is made up of 14 amino acids. Germline V CDR1 and CDR2: SGHRS, YFSETQ. V gave up 2 bases and J gave up 3 bases, with 9 bases separating them. CDR3 DNA sequence: TGCGCCAGCAGCTTAGGAGGGCTCTACAATGAGCAGTTCTTC. It specifies CASSLGGLYNEQFF.

V and J are TRBV18 and TRBJ1-4; weak D call: TRBD1 (5 bases). Trimming left V 2 bases short and J 7 bases short, with 14 bases between. The CDR3 sequence is 15 residues long. Germline CDR1 reads KGHSH; CDR2 reads LQKENI. The CDR3 sequence: CASSPSSTRGEKLFF. The CDR3 nucleotides are TGTGCCAGCTCACCATCATCGACAAGGGGTGAAAAACTGTTTTTT.

The chain joins TRBV13 to TRBJ2-7; the D is unclear. In germline, CDR1 is PRHDT, CDR2 FYEKMQ (reference sequence). Deletions cut 5 bases from V and 3 bases from J, with 11 bases between. This CDR3 is built from 13 residues. DNA of the CDR3: TGTGCCAGCAGCCGCAGGCAGAGCTACGAGCAGTACTTC. It translates to CASSRRQSYEQYF.

The CDR3 is CASSVQGTNTEAFF. In nucleotides, the CDR3 is TGTGCCAGCAGTGTACAGGGAACGAACACTGAAGCTTTCTTT. The chain combines TRBV2 with TRBJ1-1; possibly TRBD1 for D (6 bases). V lost 4 bases, J lost 1 base, and 10 bases lay in between. CDR1 SNHLY and CDR2 FYNNEI come from the germline V gene. This CDR3 contains 14 residues.

V and J are TRBV7-5 and TRBJ2-7; no DNA check was done on the table's D call, TRBD2. TRBV7-5 is labeled a pseudogene. The CDR3 consists of 13 residues. The DNA of the CDR3 is TGTGTCAGAAGCTGGACTAGCGGGAGCGAGCAGTACTTC. This sequence encodes CVRSWTSGSEQYF.

The rearrangement uses TRBV5-5 and TRBJ1-3; D uncertain. Per the germline V gene, CDR1 is SGHKS and CDR2 is YYEKEE (reference sequence). CDR3 length: 15 residues. Between the trimmed V and J ends, which lost 1 base and 0 bases, there was a span of 8 bases. The DNA of the CDR3 is TGTGCCAGCAGCTTGTGGGCCAGCTCTGGAAACACCATATATTTT. Its translation: CASSLWASSGNTIYF.

The chain has TRBV3-1 (or the pseudogene TRBV3-2) and TRBJ2-7; 7 nucleotides align to TRBD2. The CDR3 has 15 residues. Germline V gives CDR1 LGHDT, CDR2 YNNKEL (reference sequence). The trim removed 0 bases at V and 5 bases at J, leaving 7 bases unmatched. CDR3 residues: CASSQDLGRANEQYF. The CDR3, as DNA: TGTGCCAGCAGCCAAGATCTGGGGAGGGCCAACGAGCAGTACTTC.

The chain couples TRBV27 to TRBJ2-7, with D perhaps matching TRBD2 (6 bases). This CDR3 comprises 12 residues. Germline V gives CDR1 MNHEY, CDR2 SMNVEV (reference sequence). The V end was cut by 11 bases, the J end by 6 bases, with 17 bases between. CDR3 sequence: CALSGRRSEQYF. The CDR3 bases are TGTGCCCTGTCCGGGAGAAGGTCCGAGCAGTACTTC.

The CDR3 spells CACGRGRGEKLFF. The CDR3 DNA is TGTGCCTGCGGTAGAGGGAGGGGTGAAAAACTGTTTTTT. The chain recombines TRBV30 with TRBJ1-4; D is perhaps TRBD1 (5 bases). Germline assignment: CDR1 GTSNPN and CDR2 SVGIG (reference sequence). V lost 6 bases, J lost 7 bases, and 15 bases lay in between. CDR3 length equals 13 residues.

This chain joins TRBV5-1 and TRBJ1-4; TRBD1 matches at 9 bases. J was trimmed by 7 bases and V by 0 bases; bases with no gene match: 4. The CDR3 has 15 amino acids. Germline V gene lookup returns CDR1 SGHRS and CDR2 YFSETQ. The CDR3 DNA follows: TGCGCCAGCAGCTTGGAAGGGACAGGGATTGAAAAACTGTTTTTT. It encodes CASSLEGTGIEKLFF.

As for this clone: Other nucleotide sequences in the sample specify the same CDR3. V usage is TRBV5-6 and J usage is TRBJ2-1; TRBD2 aligns across 14 bases. The CDR3 is 15 amino acids. CDR1 is SGHDT, CDR2 YYEEEE, per germline. Trimming removed 4 bases from V and 7 bases from J; junction bases left unmatched: 4. The CDR3 sequence: CASSLGLAGGNEQFF. The CDR3 nucleotides are TGTGCCAGCAGCCTCGGACTAGCGGGAGGAAATGAGCAGTTCTTC. The full variable domain, completed using reference TRBV5-6 and TRBJ2-1, is DAGVTQSPTHLIKTRGQQVTLRCSPKSGHDTVSWYQQALGQGPQFIFQYYEEEERQRGNFPDRFSGHQFPNYSSELNVNALLLGDSALYLCASSLGLAGGNEQFFGPGTRLTVL.

This clone was seen just once. The J gene is TRBJ2-1, the V gene TRBV12-5; TRBD1 is a possible D gene (6 bases). V gave up 6 bases and J gave up 2 bases, with 8 bases separating them. Germline V gene data show CDR1 as LGHNT and CDR2 as FRNRAP. The CDR3 spans 13 residues. The CDR3 bases are TGTGCTAGTGGCCGGGACACCTACAATGAGCAGTTCTTC. Protein product: CASGRDTYNEQFF.

The J gene is TRBJ1-6, the V gene TRBV10-2; 9 nucleotides align to TRBD1. There are 12 residues in the CDR3. CDR1 and CDR2 (germline): WSHSY, SAAADI. Trimming removed 4 bases from V and 13 bases from J; junction bases left unmatched: 2. CDR3 region: CASSGTGAPLHF. CDR3 DNA: TGCGCCAGCAGTGGGACAGGGGCGCCCCTCCACTTT.

The chain recombines TRBV3-1 (or the pseudogene TRBV3-2) with TRBJ2-7; D is uncertain. The CDR3 covers 13 residues. Between the trimmed V and J ends, which lost 0 bases and 0 bases, there was a span of 3 bases. Per the germline V gene, CDR1 is LGHDT and CDR2 is YNNKEL (reference sequence). CDR3 in amino acids: CASSQDISYEQYF. In DNA form, the CDR3 reads TGTGCCAGCAGCCAAGACATCTCCTACGAGCAGTACTTC.

The chain has TRBV7-8 and TRBJ1-5; no firm D call. The V gene lost 1 base and the J gene lost 8 bases, with 9 bases spanning the gap. From germline, CDR1 is SGHVS and CDR2 FQNEAQ. CDR3 length: 13 residues. Written as DNA, the CDR3 is TGTGCCAGCAGCTTAGGGCGGCTAGAGCCCCAGCATTTT. Amino acid sequence: CASSLGRLEPQHF.

V usage is TRBV7-6 and J usage is TRBJ2-7, with 7 bases matching TRBD2. The CDR3 has 14 amino acids. Trimming took 4 bases from V and 2 from J; bases not matched to a gene: 5. CDR1 is SGHVS and CDR2 is FNYEAQ in the germline V gene. The CDR3 loop reads CASSSSAGAYEQYF. CDR3 in DNA: TGTGCCAGCAGCTCTTCGGCGGGGGCCTACGAGCAGTACTTC.

V is TRBV12-5 and J is TRBJ1-1; 7 positions match TRBD1. The V and J ends lost 3 bases and 1 base, in that order; junction bases with no gene match: 5. Germline V CDR1 and CDR2: LGHNT, FRNRAP. This CDR3 comprises 15 residues. This CDR3 is CASGFFGTENTEAFF. The DNA of the CDR3 is TGTGCTAGTGGTTTCTTCGGGACAGAGAACACTGAAGCTTTCTTT.